This record concerns one T cell receptor (beta chain) sequence. Produced via immunoSEQ multiplex PCR; TCRdb's table is partial and in-frame only. Among 65,000 to 70,000 clones listed, about 86% were seen once. This sample was included in a study of a mutant IDH1 vaccine in newly diagnosed glioma. Time point meaning: baseline, week 1 (first vaccination visit). Treatment here: pre-vaccination baseline after standard-of-care therapy. New WHO grade 3 or 4 astrocytomas that were IDH1-mutant and ATRX-lost occurred in the donors. Trimming stripped 6 bases from V and 1 base from J, with 12 bases between. CDR1 is MNHNY, CDR2 SVGAGI, per germline (reference sequence). The CDR3 consists of 14 residues.

The sequencing here drew on peripheral blood mononuclear cells (PBMCs), taken from a glioma patient treated with radiotherapy, temozolomide or both. The chain carries TRBV6-6 and TRBJ1-1; D is uncertain. The TCR sequence derives from a woman between 18 and 29 years old with glioma. Some clones in this sample may be carry-over from other donors' samples. CDR3 protein: CASSTFGQNTEAFF. The CDR3 DNA reads as TGTGCCAGCAGCACCTTCGGGCAGAACACTGAAGCTTTCTTT.